These T cell receptor beta chains were read from a single sample in a study of CD8 T cells in Susac syndrome. TCRdb independently ran MiXCR on the immunoSEQ multiplex PCR reads; one entry per CDR3 protein. The sample comprises about 170,000 distinct CDR3 sequences, about 96% of which are singletons, and around 0.12% rests with the top ten. The sample was CD4+ T cells from PBMCs. All receptors come from a human donor with Susac syndrome. CDR3s include the opening cysteine and the closing phenylalanine or tryptophan. The order of the fields is D gene, V gene, J gene, CDR3 DNA, CDR3 protein. D genes are given only for firm matches.

>-|TRBV5-4|TRBJ1-1
TGTGCCAGCAGCAGGGTGGAGAACACTGAAGCTTTCTTT
CASSRVENTEAFF
>-|TRBV7-2|TRBJ2-5
TGTGCCAGCAGCTTAGTAGTCGCTTTCCAAGAGACCCAGTACTTC
CASSLVVAFQETQYF
>-|TRBV6-5|TRBJ1-2
TGTGCCAGCAGTTACGGAAAAGCTAACTATGGCTACACCTTC
CASSYGKANYGYTF
>-|TRBV4-3|TRBJ2-1
TGCGCCAGCAGCCACGACAATGAGCAGTTCTTC
CASSHDNEQFF
>TRBD1|TRBV9|TRBJ1-2
TGTGCCAGCAGCAACACAGGGGCTAACTATGGCTACACCTTC
CASSNTGANYGYTF
>-|TRBV2|TRBJ2-3
TGTGCCAGCAGCCGAGCGGTGGATACGCAGTATTTT
CASSRAVDTQYF
>-|TRBV30|TRBJ2-2
TGTGCCTGGAGAAGGGGTTTTGGGGACGCCGGGGAGCTGTTTTTT
CAWRRGFGDAGELFF
>TRBD1|TRBV29-1|TRBJ1-4
TGCAGCGTGGCCGGGACAGGGCTTGAAAAACTGTTTTTT
CSVAGTGLEKLFF
>-|TRBV15|TRBJ2-4
TGTGCCACCAGCAGAGGAAATACTCTGGACATTCAGTACTTC
CATSRGNTLDIQYF
>-|TRBV15|TRBJ1-2
TGTGCCACCAGCCCGACGGGGGCTAACTATGGCTACACCTTC
CATSPTGANYGYTF
>-|TRBV4-3|TRBJ2-3
TGCGCCAGCAGCCAAGAAGGTAGCCTCACGGGTACGCAGTATTTT
CASSQEGSLTGTQYF
>-|TRBV4-1|TRBJ2-3
TGCGCCAGCAGCCCCGCCTTTACGAGCACAGATACGCAGTATTTT
CASSPAFTSTDTQYF
>-|TRBV24-1|TRBJ1-5
TGTGCCACCAGTGATCCGGACGCAGGACAGCCCCAGCATTTT
CATSDPDAGQPQHF
>TRBD2|TRBV5-1|TRBJ2-1
TGCGCCAGCAGCTTGGCAGCGGGAGACAATGAGCAGTTCTTC
CASSLAAGDNEQFF
>TRBD2|TRBV12-3/TRBV12-4|TRBJ2-1
TGTGCCAGCAGTCCTAGCGGGAGGGGTTGGCAGTTCTTC
CASSPSGRGWQFF
>TRBD1|TRBV25-1|TRBJ2-1
TGTGCCAGCAGAGACAGGGGGCGCTCCTACAATGAGCAGTTCTTC
CASRDRGRSYNEQFF
>TRBD1|TRBV7-9|TRBJ2-6
TGTGCCAGCAGCCTACGCGACAGGGGAGCAGTCTCTGGGGCCAACGTCCTGACTTTC
CASSLRDRGAVSGANVLTF
>-|TRBV5-1|TRBJ2-7
TGCGCCAGCAGCCCAGGGCAGGGTGGCGAGCAGTACTTC
CASSPGQGGEQYF